This T cell receptor beta chain was found in a study of CD8 T cells in Susac syndrome. Points on this clonotype: Its antigen is still unknown.

Study results and limitations: The study recognized that the number of individuals in its TCR sequencing and HLA analysis was relatively small.

Random hexamers were used to reverse transcribe an amount of about 0.45 to 1 ug RNA. Each CDR3 protein gets one entry after TCRdb re-called the immunoSEQ multiplex PCR reads with MiXCR. Of about 200,000 distinct CDR3 sequences listed, about 95% are singletons. The sequence came from a human donor with multiple sclerosis. Material: CD4+ T cells from PBMCs.

In nucleotides, the CDR3 is TGTGCCACCAGCAGAGGTGGGCAGGGATTTTCATACGAGCAGTACTTC. This codes for CATSRGGQGFSYEQYF. The rearrangement uses TRBV15 and TRBJ2-7; a possible D gene is TRBD1 (5 bases). This CDR3 contains 16 residues. V was trimmed by 1 base and J by 4 bases, leaving 17 bases between them. The germline V gene encodes CDR1 LNHNV and CDR2 YYDKDF (reference sequence).